The subject of this entry is one T cell receptor (beta chain). Its antigen is still unknown. The junction does not match germline at one end; this may be a read error. PCR was performed using 60 Vbeta and 13 Jbeta primers. Generated by immunoSEQ multiplex PCR, the TCRdb table keeps only in-frame clones and is missing some. The sample lists roughly 110,000 clones, over 60% occurring once. Regarding donors, all were healthy bone marrow donors. The data stem from a study of cytomegalovirus exposure and HLA in healthy donors. Regarding the study as a whole: TCR beta chain V- and J-gene trimming was linked, in a later analysis, to a missense variant in DCLRE1C. Accounts indicate the classifier identified cytomegalovirus status with strong specificity and sensitivity. The study found most TCR sequences rare, yet found some public TCRs in many donors.

The CDR3 runs to 12 residues. Germline loops: CDR1 MDHEN, CDR2 SYDVKM. The sequence was obtained from a man between 40 and 49 years old in good health and CMV-seropositive. The sample consisted of PBMCs. This rearrangement joins TRBV28 to TRBJ2-7; D is undetermined. The CDR3: CASSLVQSEEYF. Here the CDR3 DNA reads TGTGCCAGCAGTTTAGTTCAAAGCGAGGAGTACTTC.